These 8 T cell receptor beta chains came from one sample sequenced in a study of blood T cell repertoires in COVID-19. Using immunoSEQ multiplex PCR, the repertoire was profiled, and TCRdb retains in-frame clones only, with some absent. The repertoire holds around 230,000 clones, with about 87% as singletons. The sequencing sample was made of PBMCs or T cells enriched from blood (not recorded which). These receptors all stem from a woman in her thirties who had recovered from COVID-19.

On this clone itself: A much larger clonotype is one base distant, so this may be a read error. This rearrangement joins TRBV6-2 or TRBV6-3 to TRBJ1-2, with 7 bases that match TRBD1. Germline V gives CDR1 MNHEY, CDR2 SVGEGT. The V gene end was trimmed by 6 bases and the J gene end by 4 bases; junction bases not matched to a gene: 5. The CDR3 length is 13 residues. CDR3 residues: CASSSTGIYGYTF. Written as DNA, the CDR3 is TGTGCCAGCAGCTCGACAGGGATCTATGGCTACACCTTC.

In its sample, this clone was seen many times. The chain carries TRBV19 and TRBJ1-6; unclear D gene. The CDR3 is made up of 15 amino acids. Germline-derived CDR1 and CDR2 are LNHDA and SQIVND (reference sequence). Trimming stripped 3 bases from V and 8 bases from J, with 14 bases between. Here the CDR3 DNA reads TGTGCCAGTAGTATGCGGGCAGGTCTATATTCACCCCTCCACTTT. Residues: CASSMRAGLYSPLHF.

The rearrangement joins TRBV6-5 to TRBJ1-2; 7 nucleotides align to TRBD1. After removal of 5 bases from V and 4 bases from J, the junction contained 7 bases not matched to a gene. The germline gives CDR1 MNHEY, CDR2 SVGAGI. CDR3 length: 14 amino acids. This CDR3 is CASSPSGQVYGYTF. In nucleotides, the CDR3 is TGTGCCAGCAGTCCCTCCGGACAGGTCTATGGCTACACCTTC.

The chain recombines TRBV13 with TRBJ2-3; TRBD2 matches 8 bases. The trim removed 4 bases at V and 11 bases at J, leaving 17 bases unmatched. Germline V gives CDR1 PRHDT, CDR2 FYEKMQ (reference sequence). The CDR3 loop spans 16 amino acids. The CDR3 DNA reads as TGTGCCAGCAGCTCCCGTGGAAGCGGGGGTTCTTTCGGGCAGTATTTT. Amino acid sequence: CASSSRGSGGSFGQYF.

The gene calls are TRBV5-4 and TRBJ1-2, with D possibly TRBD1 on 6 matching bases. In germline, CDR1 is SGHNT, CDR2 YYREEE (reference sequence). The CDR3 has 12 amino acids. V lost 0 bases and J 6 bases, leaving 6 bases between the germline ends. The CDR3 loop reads CASSLDRDGYTF. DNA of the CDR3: TGTGCCAGCAGCTTGGACAGGGATGGCTACACCTTC.

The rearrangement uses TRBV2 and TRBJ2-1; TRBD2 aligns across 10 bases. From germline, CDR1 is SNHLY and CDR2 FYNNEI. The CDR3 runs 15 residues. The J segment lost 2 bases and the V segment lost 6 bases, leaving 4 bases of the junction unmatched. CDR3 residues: CASRALAGAYNEQFF. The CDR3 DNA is TGTGCCAGCAGGGCCCTAGCGGGGGCCTACAATGAGCAGTTCTTC. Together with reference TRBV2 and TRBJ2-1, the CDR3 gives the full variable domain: EPEVTQTPSHQVTQMGQEVILRCVPISNHLYFYWYRQILGQKVEFLVSFYNNEISEKSEIFDDQFSVERPDGSNFTLKIRSTKLEDSAMYFCASRALAGAYNEQFFGPGTRLTVL.

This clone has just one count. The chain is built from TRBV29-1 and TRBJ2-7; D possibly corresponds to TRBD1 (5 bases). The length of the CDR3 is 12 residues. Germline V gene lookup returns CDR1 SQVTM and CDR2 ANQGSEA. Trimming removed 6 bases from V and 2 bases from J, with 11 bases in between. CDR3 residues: CSVRKTAYEQYF. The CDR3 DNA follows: TGCAGCGTAAGAAAGACAGCCTACGAGCAGTACTTC.

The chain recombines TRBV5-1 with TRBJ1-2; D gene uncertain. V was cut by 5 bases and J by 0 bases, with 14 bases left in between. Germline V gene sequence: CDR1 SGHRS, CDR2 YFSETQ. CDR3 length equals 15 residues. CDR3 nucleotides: TGCGCCAGCAGGGAAGGAGGAAATACTAACTATGGCTACACCTTC. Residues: CASREGGNTNYGYTF.